This TCR beta chain was documented in a study of T cell responses to AZD1222 COVID-19 vaccine. General study results and limits: Spike-specific TCR breadth and depth rose after two AZD1222 doses. Just a handful of people given AZD1222 tested seropositive at baseline. Among spike-specific TCRs, nearly half reportedly target unmutated variant regions.

The assay was immunoSEQ multiplex PCR, and TCRdb's table has in-frame clones only and misses some. This table has 95,000 to 130,000 clones, about 91% appearing once. A word on this clone: The antigen is undetermined.

The V end was cut by 4 bases, the J end by 0 bases, with 6 bases between. The CDR3 loop spans 13 amino acids. From germline, CDR1 is SGHVS and CDR2 FNYEAQ. The J gene is TRBJ1-1, the V gene TRBV7-6; D unresolved. The input for sequencing was peripheral blood, taken on day 0 of AZD1222 vaccination. This TCR derives from an adult in good health. Here the CDR3 DNA reads TGTGCCAGCAGCTCTGGACTGAACACTGAAGCTTTCTTT. It is translated as CASSSGLNTEAFF.